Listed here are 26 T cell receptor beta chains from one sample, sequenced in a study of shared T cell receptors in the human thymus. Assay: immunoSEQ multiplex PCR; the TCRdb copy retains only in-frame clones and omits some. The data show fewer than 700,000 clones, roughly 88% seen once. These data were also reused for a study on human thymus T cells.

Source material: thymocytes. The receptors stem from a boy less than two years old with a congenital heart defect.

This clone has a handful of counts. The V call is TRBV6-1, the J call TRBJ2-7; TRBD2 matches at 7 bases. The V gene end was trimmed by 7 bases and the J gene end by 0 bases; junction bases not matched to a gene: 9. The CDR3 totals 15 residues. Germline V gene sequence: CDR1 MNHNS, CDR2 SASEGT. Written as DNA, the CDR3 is TGTGCCAGCATCAGCGGGACTTTTAGCTCCTACGAGCAGTACTTC. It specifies CASISGTFSSYEQYF.

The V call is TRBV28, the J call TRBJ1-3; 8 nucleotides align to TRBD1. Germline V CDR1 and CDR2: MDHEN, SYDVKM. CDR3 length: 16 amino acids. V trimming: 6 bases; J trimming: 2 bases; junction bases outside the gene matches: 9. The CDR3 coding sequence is TGTGCCAGCAGACGGACAGGGTATACTGCTGGAAACACCATATATTTT. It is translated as CASRRTGYTAGNTIYF.

The CDR3 loop is CASSLTVQGSPDTQYF. The CDR3 DNA sequence: TGTGCCAGCAGCTTAACGGTACAGGGTTCCCCAGATACGCAGTATTTT. The rearrangement joins TRBV7-3 to TRBJ2-3; D is perhaps TRBD1 (6 bases). The CDR3 is made up of 16 amino acids. Germline V gene data show CDR1 as SGHTA and CDR2 as FQGTGA. Trimming stripped 0 bases from V and 4 bases from J, with 14 bases between. Combining the CDR3 with reference TRBV7-3 and TRBJ2-3 gives the whole variable domain GAGVSQTPSNKVTEKGKYVELRCDPISGHTALYWYRQSLGQGPEFLIYFQGTGAADDSGLPNDRFFAVRPEGSVSTLKIQRTERGDSAVYLCASSLTVQGSPDTQYFGPGTRLTVL.

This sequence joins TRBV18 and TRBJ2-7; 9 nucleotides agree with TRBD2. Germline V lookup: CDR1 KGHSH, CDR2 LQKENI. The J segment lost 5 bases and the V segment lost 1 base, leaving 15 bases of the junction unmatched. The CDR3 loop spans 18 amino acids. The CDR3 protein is CASSPRDNLAGVFHEQYF. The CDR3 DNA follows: TGTGCCAGCTCACCACGGGATAACTTAGCGGGAGTCTTCCACGAGCAGTACTTC.

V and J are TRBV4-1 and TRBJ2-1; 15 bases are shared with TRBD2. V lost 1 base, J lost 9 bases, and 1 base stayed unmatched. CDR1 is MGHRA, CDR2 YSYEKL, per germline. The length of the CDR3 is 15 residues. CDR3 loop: CASSQGTSGRGEQFF. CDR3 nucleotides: TGCGCCAGCAGCCAAGGGACTAGCGGGAGGGGTGAGCAGTTCTTC.

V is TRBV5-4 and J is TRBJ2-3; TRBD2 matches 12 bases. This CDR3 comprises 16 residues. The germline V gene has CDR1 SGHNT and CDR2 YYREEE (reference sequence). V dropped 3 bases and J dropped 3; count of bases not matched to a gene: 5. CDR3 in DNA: TGTGCCAGCAGCTCCCTAGCGGGAGGGATTACAGATACGCAGTATTTT. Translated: CASSSLAGGITDTQYF.

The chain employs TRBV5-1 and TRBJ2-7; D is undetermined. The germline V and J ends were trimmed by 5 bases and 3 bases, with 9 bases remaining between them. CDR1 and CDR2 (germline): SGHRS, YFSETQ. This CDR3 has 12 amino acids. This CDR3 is CASSSPSYEQYF. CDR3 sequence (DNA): TGCGCCAGCAGTTCCCCGAGCTACGAGCAGTACTTC.

The CDR3: CASTPGTGHNYGYTF. The DNA for the CDR3 is TGCGCCAGCACCCCCGGGACAGGTCATAACTATGGCTACACCTTC. The chain couples TRBV5-1 to TRBJ1-2, with TRBD1 matching 8 bases. Germline trimming cut 6 bases from V and 1 base from J; bases unmatched to any gene: 8. The CDR3 is 15 amino acids. Germline assignment: CDR1 SGHRS and CDR2 YFSETQ.

The CDR3 coding sequence is TGTGCCTGGAGTGGACAGGGCGCTAACTATGGCTACACCTTC. Its translation is CAWSGQGANYGYTF. The chain joins TRBV30 to TRBJ1-2, with 7 positions matching TRBD1. This CDR3 contains 14 residues. V was clipped by 1 base and J by 0 bases; unmatched bases: 2. Germline-derived CDR1 and CDR2 are GTSNPN and SVGIG (reference sequence).

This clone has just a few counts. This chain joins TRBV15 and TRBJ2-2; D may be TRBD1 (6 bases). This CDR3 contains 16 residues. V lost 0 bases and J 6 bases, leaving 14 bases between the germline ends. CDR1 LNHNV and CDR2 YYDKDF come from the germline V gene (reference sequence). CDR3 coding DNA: TGTGCCACCAGCAGAGATAAAAGGGGGTCAGCCGGGGAGCTGTTTTTT. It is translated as CATSRDKRGSAGELFF. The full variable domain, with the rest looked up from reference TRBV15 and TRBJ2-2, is DAMVIQNPRYQVTQFGKPVTLSCSQTLNHNVMYWYQQKSSQAPKLLFHYYDKDFNNEADTPDNFQSRRPNTSFCFLDIRSPGLGDTAMYLCATSRDKRGSAGELFFGEGSRLTVL.

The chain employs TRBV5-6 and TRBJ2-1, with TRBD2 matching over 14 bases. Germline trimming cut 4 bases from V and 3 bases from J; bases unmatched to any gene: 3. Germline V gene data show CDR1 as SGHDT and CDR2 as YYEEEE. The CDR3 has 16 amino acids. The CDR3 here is CASSPGLAGGYNEQFF. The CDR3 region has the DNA TGTGCCAGCAGCCCCGGACTAGCGGGAGGCTACAATGAGCAGTTCTTC.

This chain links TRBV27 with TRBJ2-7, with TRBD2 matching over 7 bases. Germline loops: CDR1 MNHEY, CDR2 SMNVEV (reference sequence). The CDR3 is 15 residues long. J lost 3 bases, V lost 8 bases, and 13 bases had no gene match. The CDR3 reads CASRVRGGRVYEQYF. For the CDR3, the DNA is TGTGCCAGCCGAGTAAGGGGAGGGAGAGTCTACGAGCAGTACTTC.

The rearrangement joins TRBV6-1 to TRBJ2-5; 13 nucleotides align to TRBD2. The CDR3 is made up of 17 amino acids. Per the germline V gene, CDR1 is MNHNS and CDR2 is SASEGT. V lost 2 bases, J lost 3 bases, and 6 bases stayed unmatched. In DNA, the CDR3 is TGTGCCAGCAGTGAACGACTAGCGGGAGGACACAAAGAGACCCAGTACTTC. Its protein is CASSERLAGGHKETQYF.

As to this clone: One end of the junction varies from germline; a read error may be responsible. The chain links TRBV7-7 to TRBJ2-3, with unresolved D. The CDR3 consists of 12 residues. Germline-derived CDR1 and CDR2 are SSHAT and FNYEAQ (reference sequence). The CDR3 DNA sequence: TGTGCTAGCAGCTTAGCCAACAATACGCAGTATTTT. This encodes CASSLANNTQYF.

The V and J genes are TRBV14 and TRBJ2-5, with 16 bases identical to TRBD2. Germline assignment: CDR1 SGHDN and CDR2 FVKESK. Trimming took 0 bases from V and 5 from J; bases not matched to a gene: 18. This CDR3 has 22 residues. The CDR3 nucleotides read TGTGCCAGCAGCCAAGATGCGAGGATAGGGACTAGCGGGAGGGACAATGTGGAGACCCAGTACTTC. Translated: CASSQDARIGTSGRDNVETQYF.

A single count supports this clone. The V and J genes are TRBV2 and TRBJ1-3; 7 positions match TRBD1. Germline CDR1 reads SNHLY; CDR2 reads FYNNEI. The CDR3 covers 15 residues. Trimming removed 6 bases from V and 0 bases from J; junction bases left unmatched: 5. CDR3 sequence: CASSHGTASGNTIYF. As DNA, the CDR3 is TGTGCCAGCAGCCACGGGACAGCCTCTGGAAACACCATATATTTT.

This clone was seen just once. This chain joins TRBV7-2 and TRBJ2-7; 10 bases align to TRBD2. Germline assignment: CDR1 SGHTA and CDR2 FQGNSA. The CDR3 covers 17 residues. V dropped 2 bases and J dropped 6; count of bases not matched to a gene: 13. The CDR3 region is CASSLSFVLAGAGEQYF. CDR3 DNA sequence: TGTGCCAGCAGCTTATCCTTCGTTCTAGCGGGAGCTGGCGAGCAGTACTTC.

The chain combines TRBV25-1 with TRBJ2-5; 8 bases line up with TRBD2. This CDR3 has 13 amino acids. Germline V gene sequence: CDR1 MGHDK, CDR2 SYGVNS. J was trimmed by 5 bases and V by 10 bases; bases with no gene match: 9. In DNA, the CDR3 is TGTGCCACCGGACTAGCAGTTCAGGAGACCCAGTACTTC. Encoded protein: CATGLAVQETQYF.

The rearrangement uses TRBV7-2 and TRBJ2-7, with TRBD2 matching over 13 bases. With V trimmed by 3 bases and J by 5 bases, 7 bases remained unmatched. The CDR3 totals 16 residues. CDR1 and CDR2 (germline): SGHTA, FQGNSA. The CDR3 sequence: CASSFIGLAGVHEQYF. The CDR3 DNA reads TGTGCCAGCAGCTTCATCGGACTAGCGGGAGTTCACGAGCAGTACTTC.

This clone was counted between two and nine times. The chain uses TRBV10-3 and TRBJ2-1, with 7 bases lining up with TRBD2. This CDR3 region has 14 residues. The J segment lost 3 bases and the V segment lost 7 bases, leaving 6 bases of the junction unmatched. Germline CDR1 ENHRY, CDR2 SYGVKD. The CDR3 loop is CAITLADIYNEQFF. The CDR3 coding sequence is TGTGCCATCACCCTAGCGGACATCTACAATGAGCAGTTCTTC.

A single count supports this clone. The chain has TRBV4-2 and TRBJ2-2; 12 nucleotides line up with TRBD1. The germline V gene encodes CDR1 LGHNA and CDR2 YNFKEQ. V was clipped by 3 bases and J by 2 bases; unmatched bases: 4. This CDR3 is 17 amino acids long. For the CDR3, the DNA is TGTGCCAGCAGCCAGGGGGGACAGGGGGCAAACACCGGGGAGCTGTTTTTT. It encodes CASSQGGQGANTGELFF.

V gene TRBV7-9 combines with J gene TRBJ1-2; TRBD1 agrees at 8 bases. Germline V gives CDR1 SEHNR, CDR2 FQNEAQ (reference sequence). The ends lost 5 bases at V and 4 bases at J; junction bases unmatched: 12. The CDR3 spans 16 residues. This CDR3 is CASSTNSPGQVYGYTF. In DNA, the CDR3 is TGTGCCAGCAGCACCAACTCCCCGGGACAGGTCTATGGCTACACCTTC.

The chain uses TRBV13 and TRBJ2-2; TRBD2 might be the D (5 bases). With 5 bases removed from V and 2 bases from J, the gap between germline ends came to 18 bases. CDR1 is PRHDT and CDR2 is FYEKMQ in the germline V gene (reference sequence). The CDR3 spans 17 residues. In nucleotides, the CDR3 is TGTGCCAGCAGCCCCGCCCAAGCGGAGGCTAACACCGGGGAGCTGTTTTTT. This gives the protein CASSPAQAEANTGELFF.

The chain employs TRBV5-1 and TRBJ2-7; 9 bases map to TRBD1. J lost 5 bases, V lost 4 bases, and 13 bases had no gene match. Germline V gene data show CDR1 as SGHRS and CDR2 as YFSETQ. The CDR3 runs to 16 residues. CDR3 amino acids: CASSPPPDRGGDEQYF. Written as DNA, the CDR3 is TGCGCCAGCAGCCCTCCTCCGGACAGGGGAGGCGACGAGCAGTACTTC.

Here the CDR3 reads CASSSGGLAGGRTDNEQFF. The CDR3, as DNA: TGTGCCAGCAGCTCAGGGGGACTAGCGGGAGGGCGTACGGACAATGAGCAGTTCTTC. This chain links TRBV7-2 with TRBJ2-1; 16 bases match TRBD2. The CDR3 is 19 residues long. CDR1 is SGHTA and CDR2 is FQGNSA in the germline V gene. With V trimmed by 4 bases and J by 5 bases, 11 bases remained unmatched. Using reference TRBV7-2 and TRBJ2-1 for the parts outside the CDR3, the full variable domain is GAGVSQSPSNKVTEKGKDVELRCDPISGHTALYWYRQSLGQGLEFLIYFQGNSAPDKSGLPSDRFSAERTGGSVSTLTIQRTQQEDSAVYLCASSSGGLAGGRTDNEQFFGPGTRLTVL.

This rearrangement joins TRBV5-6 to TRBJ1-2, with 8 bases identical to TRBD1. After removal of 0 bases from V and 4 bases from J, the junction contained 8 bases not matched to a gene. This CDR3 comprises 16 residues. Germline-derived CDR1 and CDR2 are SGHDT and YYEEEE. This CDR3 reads CASSLDRQGPSYGYTF. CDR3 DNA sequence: TGTGCCAGCAGCTTGGACCGACAGGGGCCTTCCTATGGCTACACCTTC.